This T cell receptor beta chain was observed in a study of blood T cell repertoires in COVID-19. Study summary: The United States, Italy and Spain were the sources of the acute and convalescent COVID-19 samples. T cells, B-cell-depleted T cells, or PBMCs provided the cDNA or gDNA that served as material.

CDR1 MDHEN and CDR2 SYDVKM come from the germline V gene. V was pared by 6 bases and J by 7 bases, with 10 bases of the junction left unmatched. CDR3 length equals 14 residues. As originally analysed: Nucleated cell counts were estimated from reference gene primer amplification. Data came from immunoSEQ multiplex PCR; TCRdb stores just in-frame clones and leaves some out. D and trimming were read from the DNA, whereas the V and J calls and clone size are those reported in that table. The table lists 330,000 or so clones, approximately 89% of them singletons. The Seattle patients, enrolled during active infection, were followed longitudinally.

J is TRBJ1-1 and V is TRBV28, with TRBD1 identical over 8 bases. Material for sequencing was peripheral blood. This TCR derives from a woman aged 60-70 years with COVID-19, enrolled during active disease. CDR3 protein: CASRDQTGANEAFF. CDR3 DNA: TGTGCCAGCAGAGACCAGACAGGGGCGAATGAAGCTTTCTTT.